These T cell receptor beta chains were read from a single sample in a study of OX40 agonist ivuxolimab in advanced cancers. Libraries were prepared by immunoSEQ multiplex PCR; TCRdb keeps only in-frame clonotypes and omits some of them. Of 100,000 or so clones in the sample, around nine tenths were seen once. Sequences were derived from CD4+ or CD8+ T cells sorted from blood, sampled in a trial of the OX40 agonist ivuxolimab. The receptors originated from an adult with an advanced solid tumor such as melanoma, head and neck, liver or kidney cancer. The CDR3 runs from the conserved cysteine through the conserved F or W. Each record gives: V gene, D gene, clone size, CDR3 length, J gene, CDR3 protein, CDR3 DNA. A D gene is named only where the DNA matches it firmly. The size entry is marked missing in some rows and otherwise reads once, few, many or a size class.

TRBV2,TRBD1,NA,18,TRBJ1-1,CASSARSRQGRLNTEAFF,TGTGCCAGCAGTGCGAGGAGTAGACAGGGCCGCTTGAACACTGAAGCTTTCTTT
TRBV11-2,NA,NA,15,TRBJ2-7,CASSVIPGLTGEQYF,TGTGCCAGCAGCGTCATACCGGGACTCACTGGCGAGCAGTACTTC
TRBV6-1,TRBD1,NA,15,TRBJ2-2,CASSENRGNTGELFF,TGTGCCAGCAGTGAGAACAGGGGGAACACCGGGGAGCTGTTTTTT
TRBV6-5,NA,NA,16,TRBJ1-2,CASSYNGGVVNDGYTF,TGTGCCAGCAGTTACAATGGGGGGGTTGTGAATGACGGCTACACCTTC
TRBV7-7,NA,NA,15,TRBJ2-1,CASSPLGSAAQEQFF,TGTGCCAGCAGCCCCCTAGGGAGCGCCGCTCAGGAGCAGTTCTTC
TRBV4-1,NA,NA,15,TRBJ2-7,CASSQDRQALYEQYF,TGCGCCAGCAGCCAGGACCGACAGGCTCTCTACGAGCAGTACTTC
TRBV19,TRBD1,NA,13,TRBJ2-7,CASSISGGDEQYF,TGTGCCAGTAGTATCTCAGGGGGCGACGAGCAGTACTTC
TRBV11-2,TRBD1,NA,14,TRBJ2-5,CASSSDRVQETQYF,TGTGCCAGCAGCTCCGACAGGGTCCAAGAGACCCAGTACTTC
TRBV18,TRBD1,NA,14,TRBJ2-5,CASSRTTGQETQYF,TGTGCCAGCTCACGAACGACAGGGCAGGAGACCCAGTACTTC
TRBV2,TRBD2,NA,18,TRBJ2-1,CASSRLAGVGTGPNEQFF,TGTGCCAGCAGTAGGCTAGCGGGAGTAGGGACCGGGCCCAATGAGCAGTTCTTC
TRBV15,NA,NA,12,TRBJ1-5,CATSRPNEPQHF,TGTGCCACCAGCAGACCAAATGAGCCCCAGCATTTT
TRBV28,TRBD2,NA,15,TRBJ2-1,CASSLGGTSFGEQFF,TGTGCCAGCAGTTTGGGTGGGACTAGCTTCGGGGAGCAGTTCTTC
TRBV5-6,NA,NA,14,TRBJ2-3,CASALRQPPHNQYF,TGTGCCAGCGCCCTTAGACAGCCCCCACACAATCAGTATTTT
TRBV4-2,NA,NA,16,TRBJ2-3,CASSQGALRRTDTQYF,TGTGCCAGCAGCCAAGGGGCTCTCCGAAGGACAGATACGCAGTATTTT
TRBV28,TRBD2,NA,16,TRBJ2-2,CASGTGTRDRTGELFF,TGTGCCAGCGGAACTGGGACTAGGGATAGGACCGGGGAGCTGTTTTTT
TRBV11-3,NA,NA,16,TRBJ2-2,CASSLGVRMSTGELFF,TGTGCCAGCAGCTTAGGTGTGAGGATGAGCACCGGGGAGCTGTTTTTT
TRBV28,NA,NA,12,TRBJ1-2,CASSSTDYGYTF,TGTGCCAGCAGTTCGACAGACTATGGCTACACCTTC
TRBV19,NA,NA,20,TRBJ2-1,CASSYLARGRPGQAVYEQFF,TGTGCCAGTAGTTATTTGGCCAGGGGCCGGCCGGGCCAAGCCGTCTATGAGCAGTTCTTC
TRBV5-1,NA,NA,15,TRBJ2-4,CASRDGALAKNIQYF,TGCGCCAGCAGGGATGGGGCCCTAGCCAAAAACATTCAGTACTTC
TRBV27,NA,NA,14,TRBJ2-3,CASRRGYRTDTQYF,TGTGCCAGTAGAAGGGGGTATCGCACAGATACGCAGTATTTT
TRBV28,NA,few,14,TRBJ1-2,CASSRGGSGYGYTF,TGTGCCAGCAGCAGAGGGGGTAGCGGCTATGGCTACACCTTC
TRBV28,NA,NA,15,TRBJ2-6,CASSLAGSGANVLTF,TGTGCCAGCAGTTTAGCAGGCTCTGGGGCCAACGTCCTGACTTTC
TRBV5-6,NA,NA,12,TRBJ2-7,CASSLRPDEQYF,TGTGCCAGCAGCTTGCGTCCCGACGAGCAGTACTTC
TRBV28,NA,NA,15,TRBJ1-4,CASSSDSLTNEKLFF,TGTGCCAGCAGTTCGGACAGCCTAACTAATGAAAAACTGTTTTTT
TRBV19,TRBD2,NA,14,TRBJ2-3,CASSRLAGADTQYF,TGTGCCAGTAGTCGACTAGCGGGGGCAGATACGCAGTATTTT
TRBV7-9,NA,few,14,TRBJ2-2,CASSRRDAAGELFF,TGTGCCAGCAGTAGGAGGGATGCGGCCGGGGAGCTGTTTTTT
TRBV7-9,NA,NA,13,TRBJ2-3,CASSLGAADTQYF,TGTGCCAGCAGCTTAGGGGCGGCAGATACGCAGTATTTT
TRBV6-6,NA,NA,15,TRBJ2-7,CASRETASLSYEQYF,TGTGCCAGCAGAGAGACAGCCAGTCTCTCCTACGAGCAGTACTTC
TRBV11-2,TRBD1,once,15,TRBJ1-2,CASSSVGQGEYGYTF,TGTGCCAGCAGCTCCGTTGGACAGGGAGAATATGGCTACACCTTC
TRBV10-3,TRBD1,once,15,TRBJ2-1,CAIKLPGQGYNEQFF,TGTGCCATCAAGTTACCGGGACAGGGATACAATGAGCAGTTCTTC
TRBV7-2,NA,NA,13,TRBJ2-3,CASRARLADTQYF,TGTGCCAGCAGAGCCCGACTAGCAGATACGCAGTATTTT
TRBV29-1,NA,many,16,TRBJ2-1,CSVEDQRGEGGNEQFF,TGCAGCGTTGAAGATCAAAGGGGCGAGGGGGGCAATGAGCAGTTCTTC
TRBV25-1,TRBD2,NA,14,TRBJ2-7,CASGETSGAYEQYF,TGTGCCAGCGGCGAGACTAGCGGAGCCTACGAGCAGTACTTC
TRBV18,NA,NA,14,TRBJ2-7,CASSPPTRNYEQYF,TGTGCCAGCTCACCACCGACAAGAAACTACGAGCAGTACTTC
TRBV7-9,NA,NA,14,TRBJ2-7,CASSDRTTTDEQYF,TGTGCCAGCAGCGACAGGACTACCACCGACGAGCAGTACTTC
TRBV7-3,TRBD2,NA,15,TRBJ2-1,CASSRTSGKNNEQFF,TGTGCCAGCAGCCGGACTAGCGGGAAAAACAATGAGCAGTTCTTC
TRBV2,NA,NA,14,TRBJ2-1,CASSTGLTYNEQFF,TGTGCCAGCAGTACAGGGTTAACTTACAATGAGCAGTTCTTC
TRBV11-2,NA,once,13,TRBJ1-1,CASSLEQNTEAFF,TGTGCCAGCAGCTTAGAACAGAACACTGAAGCTTTCTTT
TRBV9,NA,NA,13,TRBJ2-7,CASSVVVPYEQYF,TGTGCCAGCAGCGTAGTGGTCCCTTACGAGCAGTACTTC
TRBV11-1,NA,NA,15,TRBJ1-3,CASSARGVAGNTIYF,TGTGCCAGCAGCGCACGCGGGGTCGCGGGAAACACCATATATTTT
TRBV5-6,NA,once,14,TRBJ2-5,CASNYGVGQETQYF,TGTGCCAGCAACTACGGGGTGGGCCAGGAGACCCAGTACTTC
TRBV4-2,NA,NA,16,TRBJ2-3,CASSQDRLERPRTQYF,TGTGCCAGCAGCCAAGATAGGCTAGAACGTCCTCGCACGCAGTATTTT
TRBV7-9,NA,NA,14,TRBJ2-5,CASSNRGLQETQYF,TGTGCCAGCAGTAACAGGGGACTCCAAGAGACCCAGTACTTC
TRBV6-6,NA,NA,14,TRBJ1-5,CASSPVSLSQPQHF,TGTGCCAGCAGTCCCGTGAGCCTCAGTCAGCCCCAGCATTTT
TRBV7-9,TRBD2,NA,14,TRBJ2-5,CASSISGRAETQYF,TGTGCCAGCAGCATTAGCGGGAGAGCAGAGACCCAGTACTTC
TRBV19,NA,NA,15,TRBJ2-7,CASSRGAGLRGEQYF,TGTGCCAGTAGTAGAGGTGCCGGACTGAGAGGCGAGCAGTACTTC
TRBV4-3,TRBD1,NA,16,TRBJ2-1,CASSQVGTGVYNEQFF,TGCGCCAGCAGCCAAGTGGGGACAGGGGTTTACAATGAGCAGTTCTTC
TRBV6-1,TRBD2,NA,14,TRBJ2-2,CASSEKRGAGELFF,TGTGCCAGCAGTGAAAAGCGGGGGGCCGGGGAGCTGTTTTTT
TRBV9,NA,NA,13,TRBJ1-1,CASGRGKNTEAFF,TGTGCCAGCGGCCGCGGCAAGAACACTGAAGCTTTCTTT
TRBV5-1,TRBD1,NA,15,TRBJ1-2,CASSVWGDRAFGYTF,TGCGCCAGCAGCGTATGGGGGGACAGGGCTTTTGGCTACACCTTC
TRBV4-1,TRBD2,NA,17,TRBJ2-7,CASSPPLIAGLNYEQYF,TGCGCCAGCAGCCCCCCCCTTATAGCGGGTTTAAACTACGAGCAGTACTTC
TRBV28,TRBD1,NA,15,TRBJ2-1,CASSSGQGVINEQFF,TGTGCCAGCAGTTCGGGACAGGGGGTAATCAATGAGCAGTTCTTC
TRBV11-2,NA,few,13,TRBJ2-2,CASKRAGTGELFF,TGTGCCAGCAAGCGGGCGGGAACCGGGGAGCTGTTTTTT